This is a list of T cell receptor beta chains from one sample in a study of T cell repertoires in cytomegalovirus infection. These receptors are not linked to any known antigen. TCRdb re-called the reads through MiXCR, storing one row per CDR3 protein. The sample includes hundreds of thousands of distinct CDR3 sequences, roughly 36% of them seen just once. The sample consisted of cultured PBMCs, taken from culture after CMV antigen stimulation. The receptors were sampled from a human donor in good health (CMV status not recorded). Some clones in this sample may be carry-over from other donors' samples. Both conserved end residues are part of each CDR3. D genes are given only for firm matches. Clone size, where shown, is once, few, many, or a class for clones that have expanded.

j_call v_call d_call clone_size cdr3_nt cdr3_aa
TRBJ1-1 TRBV5-6 . . TGTGCCAGCAGCGTAATGACAACGAAGAACACTGAAGCTTTCTTT CASSVMTTKNTEAFF
TRBJ2-2 TRBV7-6 TRBD2 . TGTGCCAGCAGCTTAAGTCCTAGCGGGAACACCGGGGAGCTGTTTTTT CASSLSPSGNTGELFF
TRBJ2-1 TRBV7-8 TRBD2 . TGTGCCAGCAGCTTAAGGATACTAGCGGGGGGCAGGGATGAGCAGTTCTTC CASSLRILAGGRDEQFF
TRBJ1-4 TRBV7-2 TRBD1 many TGTGCCAGCAGCCTCCAGGGGGCGGCTAATGAAAAACTGTTTTTT CASSLQGAANEKLFF
TRBJ2-1 TRBV7-7 . few TGTGCCAGCAGCTTAGTCTTTACTAGCCTATACAATGAGCAGTTCTTC CASSLVFTSLYNEQFF
TRBJ2-7 TRBV7-2 . few TGTGCCAGCAGCTTAGGAGGGCCGATCTCCTACGAGCAGTACTTC CASSLGGPISYEQYF
TRBJ1-4 TRBV27 TRBD1 . TGTGCCAGCAGTTCCAAGGGCTGGACAGGGGGCCGATCAGCTAATGAAAAACTGTTTTTT CASSSKGWTGGRSANEKLFF
TRBJ2-7 TRBV3-1 . . TGTGCCAGCAGCCAAGAGCTCGGCAGCTACCTATACGAGCAGTACTTC CASSQELGSYLYEQYF
TRBJ2-4 TRBV2 TRBD2 once TGTGCCAGCAGTGTGTATGGGACGGGGGGGAGACAAAACATTCAGTACTTC CASSVYGTGGRQNIQYF
TRBJ2-3 TRBV2 TRBD2 . TGTGCCAGCAGTAGGACTAGCGGGACCTTAGATACGCAGTATTTT CASSRTSGTLDTQYF
TRBJ1-1 TRBV12-3/TRBV12-4 . few TGTGCCAGCAGTTTATGGTTAGGGGGGGCAGGCACTGAAGCTTTCTTT CASSLWLGGAGTEAFF
TRBJ1-6 TRBV4-1 TRBD1 . TGCGCCAGCAGCCGTCAAACAGGGGGCGTCGGGAATTCACCCCTCCACTTT CASSRQTGGVGNSPLHF